This TCR beta chain was observed in a study of CD8+CD57+ T cells in acquired aplastic anemia. Whole-study context: On average, sorted CD4+ and CD8+ cells gave 3 to 4 ug of DNA.

Study-level results: Shared by patients and controls, 25 to 35 CD8+ CDR3s were abundant in patients.

An expansion of CD8+CD57+ cells by flow cytometry had been shown in patients chosen for sequencing. In all patients, the disease was severe acquired aplastic anemia. When blood sampling took place, the patients had received no therapy. The CDR3 extends over 15 amino acids. The V and J ends lost 0 bases and 6 bases, in that order; junction bases with no gene match: 9. CDR1 and CDR2 (germline): DFQATT, SNEGSKA (reference sequence). Profiling that covered TCR beta VDJ and CDR3 relied on genomic DNA as its template. TCRdb analysed the reads with MiXCR anew, one entry per CDR3 protein. The table includes about 98,000 distinct CDR3 sequences, about 63% detected once. In its sample, this clonotype was seen once. What it binds is not known.

The sample taken for sequencing was sorted CD4+, CD8+, or CD8+CD57+ T cells (not recorded which) from PBMCs. V usage is TRBV20-1 and J usage is TRBJ2-7, with 9 bases lining up with TRBD1. The receptor was derived from a human donor with aplastic anemia. CDR3 region: CSARDPGTGTFEQYF. The CDR3 DNA reads as TGCAGTGCTAGAGATCCTGGGACAGGGACTTTCGAGCAGTACTTC.